This entry lists 17 T cell receptor beta chains sequenced from one sample in a study of regulatory T cells in long-lasting Graves disease. Both iRepertoire HTBI primers and Arm-PCR of CDR3 regions were used to build the TCR beta libraries. TCRdb called the multiplex PCR reads again in MiXCR, with one record for every CDR3 protein. The repertoire holds about 310,000 distinct CDR3 sequences, around a fifth seen once, with approximately 53% in the top ten. The time point denotes: persistent/refractory GD, antithyroid drugs over 5 years with positive TRAb. The TCR library was made from RNA that had been extracted from PBMCs in TRIzol. The sample in question was peripheral blood mononuclear cells (PBMCs), obtained when the disease was refractory, from a patient treated with antithyroid drugs. These receptors were collected from a female donor with Graves disease.

In this sample, this clonotype turned up many times. This chain uses TRBV12-3 or TRBV12-4 with TRBJ1-2, with 7 bases aligning to TRBD1. V shed 6 bases, J shed 0 bases, and the junction held 4 bases outside the gene matches. The CDR3 is made up of 14 amino acids. The CDR3 loop reads CASRAGGPNYGYTF. CDR3 coding DNA: TGTGCCAGCAGAGCAGGGGGGCCTAACTATGGCTACACCTTC.

This chain joins TRBV7-9 and TRBJ1-2; D gene unclear. This CDR3 has 14 residues. The germline gives CDR1 SEHNR, CDR2 FQNEAQ (reference sequence). V lost 4 bases and J 6 bases, leaving 15 bases between the germline ends. The CDR3 protein is CASSSNFRGNGYTF. The CDR3 DNA follows: TGTGCCAGCAGCTCCAATTTCCGGGGAAATGGCTACACCTTC.

The sample holds many counts of this clonotype. This chain links TRBV6-1 with TRBJ2-2; 10 positions agree with TRBD2. CDR1 is MNHNS, CDR2 SASEGT, per germline. There are 19 residues in the CDR3. The V and J ends lost 5 bases and 6 bases, in that order; junction bases with no gene match: 18. In DNA, the CDR3 is TGTGCCAGCAGTCCCTCAATTCTCATAGCGGGAGGTCTTGCCGGGGAGCTGTTTTTT. Translated: CASSPSILIAGGLAGELFF.

This clonotype was observed a few times. Here the CDR3 DNA reads TGTGCCAGTACTCCCACAGGGGGAATTTCCAATCAGCCCCAGCATTTT. Its protein product is CASTPTGGISNQPQHF. V gene TRBV19 combines with J gene TRBJ1-5, with 8 bases matching TRBD1. The J segment lost 3 bases and the V segment lost 7 bases, leaving 11 bases of the junction unmatched. The CDR3 is 16 residues long. CDR1 is LNHDA, CDR2 SQIVND, per germline (reference sequence).

The J gene is TRBJ2-3, the V gene TRBV20-1; TRBD2 matches 12 bases. J was trimmed by 4 bases and V by 4 bases; bases with no gene match: 6. The CDR3 is 15 residues long. The V gene's germline CDR1 is DFQATT and CDR2 SNEGSKA (reference sequence). The CDR3: CSAMSASGRADTQYF. The DNA of the CDR3 is TGCAGTGCTATGTCCGCTAGCGGGAGGGCAGATACGCAGTATTTT.

This clonotype was counted ten times or more. The genes are TRBV2 and TRBJ2-1, with 10 bases identical to TRBD2. The germline CDR1 and CDR2 sequences are SNHLY and FYNNEI. V shed 4 bases, J shed 6 bases, and the junction held 0 bases outside the gene matches. The CDR3 totals 13 residues. CDR3 region: CASSGLAGNEQFF. DNA of the CDR3: TGTGCCAGCAGTGGACTAGCGGGCAATGAGCAGTTCTTC.

Of note for this clonotype: A read error is possible here, since a much larger clone lies one base away. The chain employs TRBV6-1 and TRBJ2-7, with 8 bases fitting TRBD1. The CDR3 consists of 14 residues. Germline values: CDR1 MNHNS, CDR2 SASEGT. CDR3 amino acids: CAGSRDRGNHEQYF. In DNA form, the CDR3 reads TGTGCCGGCAGCCGCGACAGGGGAAATCACGAGCAGTACTTC.

Comments on this clonotype: The junction does not match germline at one end; this may be a read error. CDR3 sequence: CASTLAGKETQYF. In DNA form, the CDR3 reads TGTGCCAGCACCTTAGCGGGAAAGGAGACCCAGTACTTC. This chain uses TRBV5-1 with TRBJ2-5; TRBD2 aligns across 8 bases. CDR1 and CDR2 from the germline V gene are SGHRS and YFSETQ. This CDR3 contains 13 residues.

This clonotype was counted once. The CDR3 end shows no conserved phenylalanine or tryptophan, and so a read error is likely. The chain combines TRBV3-1 with TRBJ1-2, with TRBD1 identical over 9 bases. CDR3 size: 16 residues. The V gene's germline CDR1 is LGHDT and CDR2 YNNKEL (reference sequence). Losses at the gene ends were 3 bases for V and 3 bases for J; bases not matched to a gene: 8. CDR3 DNA sequence: TGTGCCAGCAGCCATTCTTGGACAGGGGAGGACTATGGCTACACCCTC. Translating gives CASSHSWTGEDYGYTL.

In DNA form, the CDR3 reads TGCAGTGCGGAAGACCCCGTCTCCGGGGAGCTGTTTTTT. Encoded protein: CSAEDPVSGELFF. The chain carries TRBV20-1 and TRBJ2-2, with unresolved D. Germline assignment: CDR1 DFQATT and CDR2 SNEGSKA (reference sequence). Trimming cost V 6 bases and J 6 bases, with 14 bases left between them. The CDR3 spans 13 residues.

This clonotype was observed at least ten times. The CDR3 coding sequence is TGTGCCAGCAGAACGCCGGGACTCAAGTCCTACGAGCAGTACTTC. This codes for CASRTPGLKSYEQYF. The rearrangement joins TRBV6-1 to TRBJ2-7; D might be TRBD2 (6 bases). Germline CDR1 and CDR2: MNHNS and SASEGT. Trimming shortened V by 6 bases and J by 1 base, and 16 bases separated the two germline ends. The CDR3 runs 15 residues.

This clonotype was counted only a few times. V usage is TRBV7-2 and J usage is TRBJ2-7, with 10 positions matching TRBD1. This CDR3 spans 14 amino acids. CDR1 is SGHTA and CDR2 is FQGNSA in the germline V gene. V shed 0 bases and J 6 bases; nucleotides not matched to a gene: 2. This CDR3 is CASSLAGQGTEQYF. The DNA of the CDR3 is TGTGCCAGCAGCTTAGCGGGACAGGGGACCGAGCAGTACTTC.

This clonotype has only a few counts. The chain carries TRBV29-1 and TRBJ1-2, with a tentative D call TRBD1 (5 bases). The V gene's germline CDR1 is SQVTM and CDR2 ANQGSEA. V lost 0 bases and J 2 bases, leaving 13 bases between the germline ends. The CDR3 contains 15 residues. The CDR3 coding sequence is TGCAGCGTTGAAGATTCCGGGACGGCGAACTATGGCTACACCTTC. The encoded protein is CSVEDSGTANYGYTF.

This clonotype came up many times. The J gene is TRBJ1-1, the V gene TRBV28, with 7 positions matching TRBD1. CDR1 and CDR2 from the germline V gene are MDHEN and SYDVKM. The CDR3 loop spans 12 amino acids. J lost 11 bases, V lost 7 bases, and 10 bases had no gene match. The CDR3 sequence is CASTVQGEVAFF. The CDR3 nucleotides are TGTGCCAGCACCGTGCAGGGGGAGGTGGCTTTCTTT.

This clonotype was counted between two and nine times. Germline and junction disagree at one end, which may indicate a read error. J is TRBJ1-2 and V is TRBV6-1; TRBD1 is a possible D gene (6 bases). CDR1 is MNHNS, CDR2 SASEGT, per germline. This CDR3 has 12 amino acids. DNA for the CDR3: TGTGCCAGCAGTCCCACAGGGTCGGGGCTCTCCTTC. Amino acid sequence: CASSPTGSGLSF.

This sequence joins TRBV2 and TRBJ2-7; possible D gene TRBD1, 5 bases. V was cut by 4 bases and J by 2 bases, with 9 bases left in between. CDR1 and CDR2 (germline): SNHLY, FYNNEI. The CDR3 loop spans 13 amino acids. CDR3: CASSVGQAYEQYF. The CDR3 DNA is TGTGCCAGCAGTGTGGGGCAAGCCTACGAGCAGTACTTC.

V gene TRBV27 combines with J gene TRBJ1-4; D not resolved. The V end lost 6 bases, the J end lost 8 bases, and 16 bases lay between the germline ends. Germline V lookup: CDR1 MNHEY, CDR2 SMNVEV (reference sequence). This CDR3 spans 14 amino acids. CDR3 protein: CASRSGGVVEKLFF. CDR3 in DNA: TGTGCCAGCAGATCGGGAGGTGTAGTCGAAAAACTGTTTTTT. Combining the CDR3 with reference TRBV27 and TRBJ1-4 gives the whole variable domain EAQVTQNPRYLITVTGKKLTVTCSQNMNHEYMSWYRQDPGLGLRQIYYSMNVEVTDKGDVPEGYKVSRKEKRNFPLILESPSPNQTSLYFCASRSGGVVEKLFFGSGTQLSVL.